The sequence of this T cell receptor beta chain was determined in a study of CD8 T cells in Susac syndrome (dated by TCRdb to between 2019 and 2020). General notes on the study: Among the sequenced Susac syndrome patients, about six had clinically active disease and eight or nine were in clinical remission. Susac syndrome patients were therapy-naive, on corticosteroids (some also receiving IVIg), or on IVIg alone at blood withdrawal. The study used repertoire sequencing to test whether antigen drove CD8+ T cell activation and differentiation in Susac syndrome.

Findings and caveats that apply to the study as a whole: The number of individuals in the TCR sequencing and HLA analysis was acknowledged as relatively small. No clonal expansion was detected in the CD4+ T cell repertoire of Susac syndrome patients.

RNA was extracted with the RNeasy kit and roughly 0.5 to 1 ug was reverse transcribed using random hexamers. The immunoSEQ multiplex PCR assay, which covers 54 Vbeta and 13 Jbeta segments, was used to amplify TCR beta CDR3 regions. Bias from PCR amplification was corrected by using a synthetic template baseline for primer optimization and for computational correction. The study's own analysis went as follows. Reads were assigned to V, D and J genes according to IMGT and analyzed in immunoSEQ Analyzer, with only productive sequences retained. To calculate clonality, Shannon entropy was normalized by log2 of the number of productive unique sequences and then subtracted from one. For each patient and control, public and private clones were evaluated among the 100 most prevalent clones. A clone was defined as Susac-specific if it was absent from the healthy and MS cohorts, from over 1,000 published viral clones and from other ImmuneACCESS disease sequences. TCRdb passed the public sequencing reads through fastp at Q25 and MiXCR, retaining productive beta sequences. When rows share a CDR3 protein, they turn into one entry using the most common DNA and genes. TCRdb, not the authors, supplied the V and J calls. Counted in this sample were approximately 190,000 distinct CDR3 sequences; roughly 95% of them appeared once. The top ten clonotypes cover 0.098% of the sample.

Worth noting for this clonotype: No antigen is known for it. No much larger clone exists at a distance of one base, and base qualities are not known.

The germline V gene yields SGHTA for CDR1 and FQGNSA for CDR2. Trimmed from V: 4 bases; trimmed from J: 5 bases; junction bases lacking a gene match: 12. Inclusive of the bounding cysteine and phenylalanine, the CDR3 is 16 residues long. The CDR3 DNA has 48 bases and is translated from base 1. High-throughput TCR beta sequencing profiled peripheral blood CD8+ and CD4+ T cells from healthy donors, Susac syndrome patients and multiple sclerosis patients. The Susac syndrome patients fulfilled recently defined diagnostic criteria for either definite or probable disease. CD8+ TEMRA cells were enriched by FACS, while bulk CD8+ and CD4+ T cells were purified by magnetic negative isolation. Blood was drawn into EDTA tubes, processed within 24 hours, and PBMCs were isolated by density gradient centrifugation. PBMCs intended for TCR sequencing were cryopreserved in liquid nitrogen and were subsequently thawed in a 37 degrees C water bath. A purity of at least 90% was achieved for sorted or isolated CD4+, CD8+ and CD8+ TEMRA cells.

The V gene is TRBV7-2 and the J gene is TRBJ2-7, and 9 bases in between align with TRBD1. This TCR derives from a human donor with Susac syndrome. The material sequenced was CD4+ T cells from PBMCs. The DNA sequence reads TGTGCCAGCAGCTACCAAAGGGGACAGGGTCGGAACGAGCAGTACTTC. Its protein reads: CASSYQRGQGRNEQYF.